The clone carrying this TCR beta chain was observed many times. Its antigen is unknown. Unique-molecular-identifier-tagged TCR beta cDNA libraries were used. TCRdb itself ran the PCR reads through MiXCR, one entry per CDR3 protein. The sample contains hundreds of thousands of distinct CDR3 sequences, 30% of which appear only once. The CDR3 sequence is 14 residues long. The germline gives CDR1 DFQATT, CDR2 SNEGSKA (reference sequence). V was shortened by 6 bases and J by 1 base, with 10 bases between the two germline ends. The sample comes from a study of post-analysis software for immune sequencing data. Study results and limitations: The study found TRBV5-6, TRBV5-1 and TRBV20-1 among about five TRBV segments more frequent in patients than controls.

The chain links TRBV20-1 to TRBJ2-6; weak D call: TRBD1 (5 bases). The specimen was blood. The origin of this receptor is a girl aged 5-17 years with multiple sclerosis. This CDR3 is CSAVRDSGANVLTF. In nucleotides, the CDR3 is TGCAGTGCCGTCAGGGATTCTGGGGCCAACGTCCTGACTTTC.